This T cell receptor beta chain derives from a study of blood T cell repertoires in COVID-19. About the study: Specimens from acute and convalescent COVID-19 originated in the United States, Italy and Spain. In each case, the material was cDNA or gDNA derived from T cells, B-cell-depleted T cells, or PBMCs.

Per the authors' pipeline: Reference gene primer amplification gave estimated nucleated cell counts. Method: immunoSEQ multiplex PCR; TCRdb's copy keeps in-frame clones and lacks some. The V and J calls and the clone size are those of that table, but D and trimming were determined from the DNA. Of approximately 70,000 clones in the sample, approximately 79% were seen once. The junction had 8 bases not matched to a gene; V was cut back by 3 bases and J by 6 bases. The CDR3 extends over 15 amino acids. The chain recombines TRBV23-1 with TRBJ2-1; TRBD1 aligns across 7 bases. TRBV23-1 is filed as an ORF, its function uncertain. Material: peripheral blood. This clonotype was obtained from a woman in her forties or fifties with acute or convalescent COVID-19. CDR3 DNA sequence: TGCGCCAGCAGTCACAACAGGGGTACGGGCAATGAGCAGTTCTTC. Its protein product is CASSHNRGTGNEQFF.